The subject of this entry is one TCR beta chain. Its antigen is not identified. The data derive from a study of cytomegalovirus exposure and HLA in healthy donors. Findings and limits, study-wide: Reportedly, a later analysis found an Asian-associated ancestry cluster had fewer N-insertions than the approximately 670-donor mean.

Primers: 60 Vbeta forward and 13 Jbeta reverse. Sequencing was performed with immunoSEQ multiplex PCR; in TCRdb, only in-frame clones are kept and a portion is missing. The sample includes under 150,000 clones. The CDR3 is made up of 12 amino acids. Unmatched junction bases numbered 4, after V lost 8 bases and J lost 5 bases. Germline CDR1 is LNHNV and CDR2 is YYDKDF (reference sequence). Sequenced: PBMCs. V is TRBV15 and J is TRBJ1-1; 8 bases fit TRBD1. This sequence originates from a woman aged 35 to 49 in good health and CMV-seronegative. CDR3 nucleotides: TGTGCCACCGACAACAGGGGGACTGAAGCTTTCTTT. Its translation is CATDNRGTEAFF. Drawing the rest from reference TRBV15 and TRBJ1-1, the complete variable domain is DAMVIQNPRYQVTQFGKPVTLSCSQTLNHNVMYWYQQKSSQAPKLLFHYYDKDFNNEADTPDNFQSRRPNTSFCFLDIRSPGLGDTAMYLCATDNRGTEAFFGQGTRLTVV.